The 28 T cell receptor beta chains given below trace back to one sample, sequenced in a study of breast tumors, draining lymph nodes, adjacent tissues (dated by TCRdb to 2016 to 2018). The library came from multiplex PCR. Sequencing relied on an Illumina HiSeq 2000. TCRdb trimmed public reads at Q25 via fastp, called clones via MiXCR and kept in-frame beta chains. Identical CDR3 proteins give one entry, which carries the most common genes and DNA. A total of about 22,000 distinct CDR3 sequences appear in this sample, approximately 60% of them only once. 15% to 20% of the sample is held by the ten biggest clonotypes. The sequenced sample was tumor-adjacent breast tissue. These receptor sequences come from a female donor with breast cancer. Some clones in this sample may be carry-over from other donors' samples.

J is TRBJ1-2 and V is TRBV30, with D hard to call. V lost 2 bases, J lost 7 bases, and 8 bases lay in between. CDR3 length equals 11 residues. In germline, CDR1 is GTSNPN, CDR2 SVGIG (reference sequence). The CDR3 DNA sequence: TGTGCCTGGAGTCCAAGATCTGGCTACACCTTC. Translating gives CAWSPRSGYTF.

The rearrangement uses TRBV5-1 and TRBJ2-3; 7 nucleotides match TRBD2. This CDR3 contains 12 residues. Germline CDR1 SGHRS, CDR2 YFSETQ. V shed 7 bases and J 3 bases; nucleotides not matched to a gene: 2. The CDR3 nucleotides are TGCGCCAGCGGGGGGGAAACAGATACGCAGTATTTT. Amino acid sequence: CASGGETDTQYF. The full variable domain, with the rest looked up from reference TRBV5-1 and TRBJ2-3, is KAGVTQTPRYLIKTRGQQVTLSCSPISGHRSVSWYQQTPGQGLQFLFEYFSETQRNKGNFPGRFSGRQFSNSRSEMNVSTLELGDSALYLCASGGETDTQYFGPGTRLTVL.

This clonotype is medium-sized in the sample. This chain uses TRBV7-9 with TRBJ1-3, with 9 bases matching TRBD1. Germline CDR1 and CDR2: SEHNR and FQNEAQ (reference sequence). CDR3 length equals 18 residues. V was clipped by 5 bases and J by 1 base; unmatched bases: 12. CDR3 coding DNA: TGTGCCAGCAGCCCGCCCCGGGGACAGGGTGTTTCTGGAAACACCATATATTTT. Translated: CASSPPRGQGVSGNTIYF.

As to this clonotype: At one end, the junction sequence differs from germline, possibly due to a read error. The V gene is TRBV18, the J gene TRBJ2-7; tentatively, D is TRBD1 or TRBD2 (5 bases each). The CDR3 is 14 amino acids. CDR1 and CDR2 from the germline V gene are KGHSH and LQKENI. CDR3 sequence (DNA): TGTGCCGGCTCGCCTCCGGGGCACTCCTACGGGCAGTACTTC. Translated: CAGSPPGHSYGQYF.

This clonotype was found many times. The CDR3 is CSARSRSGTGGFGGYGYTF. CDR3 nucleotide sequence: TGCAGTGCTAGAAGCCGCTCCGGGACAGGGGGCTTTGGAGGCTATGGCTACACCTTC. The rearrangement joins TRBV20-1 to TRBJ1-2; 12 bases match TRBD1. Germline V CDR1 and CDR2: DFQATT, SNEGSKA (reference sequence). The junction had 17 bases not matched to a gene; V was cut back by 2 bases and J by 4 bases. The CDR3 covers 19 residues.

The gene calls are TRBV25-1 and TRBJ2-6; D not certain. The germline V and J ends were trimmed by 5 bases and 0 bases, with 8 bases remaining between them. Per the germline V gene, CDR1 is MGHDK and CDR2 is SYGVNS. CDR3 length: 15 residues. The chain's CDR3 is CASSSWSSGANVLTF. The CDR3, as DNA: TGTGCCAGCAGTTCTTGGAGCTCTGGGGCCAACGTCCTGACTTTC.

Sample share makes this clonotype medium-sized (0.01 to 0.1%). The V call is TRBV20-1, the J call TRBJ2-7; possible D gene TRBD2, 5 bases. V was cut by 0 bases and J by 2 bases, with 14 bases left in between. Germline CDR1 is DFQATT and CDR2 is SNEGSKA (reference sequence). The CDR3 is 15 residues long. CDR3 protein: CSARDQKGRAYEQYF. CDR3 coding DNA: TGCAGTGCTAGAGATCAAAAAGGGCGGGCCTACGAGCAGTACTTC.

This clonotype was seen only once. The genes are TRBV27 and TRBJ2-3; the match to TRBD1 covers 7 bases. In germline, CDR1 is MNHEY, CDR2 SMNVEV (reference sequence). The CDR3 has 15 amino acids. Trimming at V came to 3 bases and at J to 4 bases, leaving 7 bases not matched to a gene. CDR3 in DNA: TGTGCCAGCAGTTTCCGACAGGGATGGGCAGATACGCAGTATTTT. This codes for CASSFRQGWADTQYF.

For this clonotype: As the CDR3 is not closed by the conserved phenylalanine or tryptophan, this likely results from a read error. The rearrangement uses TRBV7-2 and TRBJ2-7; TRBD1 might be the D (5 bases). Trimming left V 5 bases short and J 9 bases short, with 20 bases between. Germline V lookup: CDR1 SGHTA, CDR2 FQGNSA. This CDR3 comprises 14 residues. The CDR3 protein is CASSPPGRAMGQYL. CDR3 DNA sequence: TGTGCCAGCAGCCCTCCTGGCAGGGCCATGGGGCAGTACCTC.

CDR3 region: CASSQDPWTAPLHF. In DNA form, the CDR3 reads TGTGCCAGCAGCCAAGACCCTTGGACGGCACCCCTCCACTTT. The chain recombines TRBV14 with TRBJ1-6; D ambiguous. Germline lookup yields CDR1 SGHDN and CDR2 FVKESK. The length of the CDR3 is 14 residues. Trimming removed 0 bases at V and 11 bases at J, with 11 bases between.

The chain carries TRBV5-1 and TRBJ1-5; D perhaps matches TRBD1 (5 bases). V lost 0 bases, J lost 2 bases, and 12 bases lay in between. The CDR3 has 16 amino acids. CDR1 SGHRS and CDR2 YFSETQ come from the germline V gene. This CDR3 is CASSLGAGGGNQPQHF. The DNA of the CDR3 is TGCGCCAGCAGCTTGGGCGCGGGGGGAGGCAATCAGCCCCAGCATTTT. Supplemented by reference TRBV5-1 and TRBJ1-5, the full variable domain reads KAGVTQTPRYLIKTRGQQVTLSCSPISGHRSVSWYQQTPGQGLQFLFEYFSETQRNKGNFPGRFSGRQFSNSRSEMNVSTLELGDSALYLCASSLGAGGGNQPQHFGDGTRLSIL.

At least ten counts were recorded for this clonotype. The chain employs TRBV19 and TRBJ1-3; D possibly corresponds to TRBD1 (5 bases). V shed 5 bases and J shed 4 bases, with 12 bases lying between them. In germline, CDR1 is LNHDA, CDR2 SQIVND (reference sequence). This CDR3 spans 14 amino acids. CDR3 bases: TGTGCCAGTAGTGACCCCGGGGGAGGAAACACCATATATTTT. This sequence encodes CASSDPGGGNTIYF.

This clonotype was counted ten times or more. This may arise from a read error, as a much more abundant clone is one base away. The V gene is TRBV19, the J gene TRBJ2-1; tentatively, D is TRBD2 (5 bases). The CDR3 is made up of 17 amino acids. Germline CDR1 and CDR2: LNHDA and SQIVND (reference sequence). This CDR3 is CASSIVGPRTSYNEQSF. The CDR3 bases are TGTGCCAGTAGTATAGTGGGCCCCAGGACTTCCTACAATGAGCAGTCCTTC. Full variable domain (rest looked up from reference TRBV19 and TRBJ2-1): DGGITQSPKYLFRKEGQNVTLSCEQNLNHDAMYWYRQDPGQGLRLIYYSQIVNDFQKGDIAEGYSVSREKKESFPLTVTSAQKNPTAFYLCASSIVGPRTSYNEQSFGPGTRLTVL.

The chain carries TRBV20-1 and TRBJ2-3; no firm D call. V lost 0 bases to trimming and J lost 6 bases, with 4 bases between them. Germline lookup yields CDR1 DFQATT and CDR2 SNEGSKA (reference sequence). The CDR3 totals 11 residues. The CDR3 nucleotides read TGCAGTGCTAGAGAGAGGGATACGCAGTATTTT. Protein product: CSARERDTQYF.

V gene TRBV20-1 combines with J gene TRBJ1-2; 9 bases are a match to TRBD1. The CDR3 is made up of 13 amino acids. With 4 bases clipped from V and 8 bases from J, the junction kept 8 bases outside the gene matches. The germline CDR1 and CDR2 sequences are DFQATT and SNEGSKA (reference sequence). The CDR3, as DNA: TGCAGTGCTATTCGGGACAGGGAGGAAGGCTACACCTTC. Protein: CSAIRDREEGYTF.

CDR3 sequence reads: CATSDLRDRGTDTQYF. In nucleotides, the CDR3 is TGTGCCACCAGTGATTTACGGGACAGGGGCACAGATACGCAGTATTTT. V and J are TRBV24-1 and TRBJ2-3, with 9 positions matching TRBD1. V shed 1 base and J 1 base; nucleotides not matched to a gene: 2. The CDR3 spans 16 residues. Germline lookup yields CDR1 KGHDR and CDR2 SFDVKD.

The V and J genes are TRBV5-5 and TRBJ1-5; perhaps TRBD1 as D (5 bases). The germline V and J ends were trimmed by 1 base and 11 bases, with 19 bases remaining between them. Per the germline V gene, CDR1 is SGHKS and CDR2 is YYEKEE (reference sequence). The CDR3 consists of 15 residues. CDR3 in amino acids: CASSLFGTAVETQHF. The CDR3 bases are TGTGCCAGCAGCTTGTTTGGGACCGCGGTGGAGACCCAGCATTTT.

This clonotype showed up just once. The chain recombines TRBV20-1 with TRBJ1-5; 9 bases align to TRBD1. V lost 3 bases to trimming and J lost 6 bases; unmatched junction nucleotides: 6. In germline, CDR1 is DFQATT, CDR2 SNEGSKA (reference sequence). The CDR3 is 14 amino acids. DNA for the CDR3: TGCAGTGCTAGTAAACAGGGGGCTGGTCAGCCCCAGCATTTT. It encodes CSASKQGAGQPQHF.

This sequence joins TRBV10-2 and TRBJ1-5, with D possibly being TRBD1 (6 bases). V lost 3 bases and J 0 bases, leaving 9 bases between the germline ends. CDR1 is WSHSY, CDR2 SAAADI, per germline. CDR3 length equals 15 residues. The CDR3 nucleotides read TGCGCCAGCAGTGAACACAGGGATAGCAATCAGCCCCAGCATTTT. Translated, it gives CASSEHRDSNQPQHF.

As regards this clonotype: Without the conserved terminal phenylalanine or tryptophan, this CDR3 likely stems from a read error. The chain recombines TRBV7-9 with TRBJ2-5, with TRBD1 matching over 9 bases. Germline V lookup: CDR1 SEHNR, CDR2 FQNEAQ (reference sequence). The CDR3 has 14 amino acids. CDR3 sequence (DNA): TGCGCCAGCAGCGTGGGACAGGGAAAGGAGACCCAGTACCTC. Protein: CASSVGQGKETQYL.

Sample share makes this clonotype medium-sized. CDR3 DNA sequence: TGTGCCAGCAGCCGGGACGGGAGAAATAGCAATCAGCCCCAGCATTTT. Translated, it gives CASSRDGRNSNQPQHF. The chain joins TRBV12-3 or TRBV12-4 to TRBJ1-5; D is possibly TRBD1 (5 bases). V was clipped by 6 bases and J by 0 bases, with 15 bases between them. This CDR3 has 16 residues.

This clonotype came up many times. The chain recombines TRBV2 with TRBJ2-6; D call uncertain. The germline V and J ends were trimmed by 3 bases and 2 bases, with 11 bases remaining between them. CDR3 length: 16 residues. Germline CDR1 reads SNHLY; CDR2 reads FYNNEI. The CDR3 nucleotides are TGTGCCAGCAGTGAGAGGTTCAAGACTGGGGCCAACGTCCTGACTTTC. It translates to CASSERFKTGANVLTF.

The chain carries TRBV15 and TRBJ2-3; TRBD2 might be the D (5 bases). Germline V gives CDR1 LNHNV, CDR2 YYDKDF (reference sequence). Trimming cost V 3 bases and J 4 bases, with 8 bases left between them. The CDR3 spans 13 residues. CDR3 in amino acids: CATSSRRADTQYF. CDR3 nucleotides: TGTGCCACCAGCAGTAGGCGGGCAGATACGCAGTATTTT.

This clonotype has only one observation. The chain links TRBV7-9 to TRBJ2-2; no definite D call. This CDR3 comprises 16 residues. Trimming removed 0 bases at V and 6 bases at J, with 14 bases between. Germline CDR1 is SEHNR and CDR2 is FQNEAQ (reference sequence). CDR3 nucleotides: TGTGCCAGCAGCTTAGCGGGCACTATGGTCGCCGGGGAGCTGTTTTTT. It translates to CASSLAGTMVAGELFF.

There are many counts of this clonotype. The CDR3 here is CASSIVRRNEQFF. CDR3 DNA: TGTGCCAGTAGTATAGTAAGGCGGAATGAGCAGTTCTTC. The chain recombines TRBV19 with TRBJ2-1; D is ambiguous. Germline lookup yields CDR1 LNHDA and CDR2 SQIVND (reference sequence). The CDR3 extends over 13 amino acids. V was clipped by 1 base and J by 7 bases, with 8 bases between them.

This clonotype was seen repeatedly, ten times or more. This chain links TRBV6-5 with TRBJ2-3; 7 positions agree with TRBD1. Germline V gene lookup returns CDR1 MNHEY and CDR2 SVGAGI. V lost 6 bases to trimming and J lost 0 bases; unmatched junction nucleotides: 9. The CDR3 loop spans 16 amino acids. The CDR3 sequence: CASSPRGIPSTDTQYF. The CDR3 DNA is TGTGCCAGCAGCCCCAGGGGGATCCCTAGCACAGATACGCAGTATTTT.

The genes are TRBV2 and TRBJ1-5; 7 bases line up with TRBD1. The CDR3 has 13 amino acids. J was trimmed by 1 base and V by 8 bases; bases with no gene match: 2. Germline lookup yields CDR1 SNHLY and CDR2 FYNNEI. The CDR3: CASQGESNQPQHF. Here the CDR3 DNA reads TGTGCCAGCCAGGGGGAGAGCAATCAGCCCCAGCATTTT.

By its share, this clonotype is medium-sized. This CDR3 reads CASSVDGTGYGYTF. The CDR3 coding sequence is TGTGCCAGCAGCGTAGATGGGACAGGATATGGCTACACCTTC. The gene calls are TRBV9 and TRBJ1-2, with 8 bases aligning to TRBD1. The CDR3 runs 14 residues. V lost 0 bases and J lost 5; bases outside the gene matches: 3. CDR1 and CDR2 (germline): SGDLS, YYNGEE.